This T cell receptor beta chain came from a study of T cells in Graves' hyperthyroidism and ophthalmopathy. Study-wide points: Model-based prediction identified ophthalmopathy a median 6.5 months prior to its onset.

The V gene's germline CDR1 is SGHTA and CDR2 FQGTGA. The CDR3 is made up of 15 amino acids. Trimming at V came to 5 bases and at J to 7 bases, leaving 5 bases not matched to a gene. TCR beta CDR3 region amplification was performed from RNA transcripts. The primer set for the first-round RT-PCR of the TCR CDR3 was HTBI. TCRdb ran MiXCR on the multiplex PCR reads and lists one entry per CDR3 protein. Of around 580,000 distinct CDR3 sequences in the sample, around 42% are singletons; the top ten hold around 7.7%. Calling Graves' hyperthyroidism stable meant ophthalmopathy did not progress within 18 months. Diagnosis of hyperthyroidism was new in patients aged 18 to 65, and its duration was under 2 months. Diagnostic assessment was based on clinical symptoms, serum thyroxine and TRAb, thyroid ultrasound and orbital computed tomography. This clonotype was observed a few times. What it binds is not known.

The chain recombines TRBV7-3 with TRBJ2-7; 16 bases map to TRBD2. This receptor was identified in a woman aged 18-35 years with Graves' hyperthyroidism. The source material was peripheral blood or thyroid tissue (not recorded which). Here the CDR3 DNA reads TGTGCCAGCAGCGGGACTAGCGGGAGGGCGAATGAGCAGTACTTC. Translating it yields CASSGTSGRANEQYF.